Below are 29 T cell receptor beta chains sequenced from a single sample in a study of blood T cell repertoires in COVID-19. Repertoires were generated with immunoSEQ multiplex PCR, while TCRdb's copy carries only in-frame clones and drops some. The sample has 260,000 or so clones; around 90% are singletons. Sequencing was performed on peripheral blood. The receptors originated from a man younger than 35 with active or convalescent COVID-19.

V usage is TRBV7-2 and J usage is TRBJ1-3; D is perhaps TRBD1 (6 bases). The CDR3 is 15 residues long. Germline V lookup: CDR1 SGHTA, CDR2 FQGNSA. Trimming shortened V by 3 bases and J by 0 bases, and 9 bases separated the two germline ends. The CDR3 region is CASSFTGNSGNTIYF. Written as DNA, the CDR3 is TGTGCCAGCAGCTTTACAGGGAACTCTGGAAACACCATATATTTT.

There are a few counts of this clone. The CDR3 spells CASSAAGNQPQHF. The CDR3 coding sequence is TGTGCCAGCAGTGCAGCGGGCAATCAGCCCCAGCATTTT. The rearrangement joins TRBV12-3 or TRBV12-4 to TRBJ1-5; D not certain. CDR3 length equals 13 residues. The V end was cut by 5 bases, the J end by 2 bases, with 7 bases between.

This clone was counted only a few times. The chain links TRBV6-2 or TRBV6-3 to TRBJ2-7, with 7 bases matching TRBD1. The germline V gene encodes CDR1 MNHEY and CDR2 SVGEGT. After removal of 4 bases from V and 0 bases from J, the junction contained 3 bases not matched to a gene. The CDR3 is 14 amino acids. CDR3 protein: CASSWDRVSYEQYF. Here the CDR3 DNA reads TGTGCCAGCAGTTGGGACAGAGTCTCCTACGAGCAGTACTTC.

The gene calls are TRBV18 and TRBJ2-3, with 10 nucleotides matching TRBD2. V lost 3 bases and J lost 9; bases outside the gene matches: 18. Germline V gene data show CDR1 as KGHSH and CDR2 as LQKENI. This CDR3 region has 18 residues. CDR3 in DNA: TGTGCCAGCTCACCCCTCCCGGGGAGCGGGGGGGTCACCGACACGCAGTATTTT. Protein product: CASSPLPGSGGVTDTQYF.

This chain uses TRBV7-9 with TRBJ2-3, with a tentative D call TRBD2 (5 bases). V shed 5 bases and J shed 9 bases, with 18 bases lying between them. The CDR3 covers 14 residues. The V gene's germline CDR1 is SEHNR and CDR2 FQNEAQ (reference sequence). Here the CDR3 DNA reads TGTGCCAGCAGCCCAACTAGTCCCGCCGGGACGCAGTATTTT. Amino acids: CASSPTSPAGTQYF.

J is TRBJ1-2 and V is TRBV7-8; D may be TRBD1 (6 bases). The CDR3 runs to 15 residues. V lost 1 base and J 3 bases, leaving 12 bases between the germline ends. In germline, CDR1 is SGHVS, CDR2 FQNEAQ. CDR3 sequence: CASSLVSDSHYGYTF. DNA of the CDR3: TGTGCCAGCAGCTTAGTATCGGACAGCCACTATGGCTACACCTTC.

The rearrangement links TRBV5-1 to TRBJ1-5; the D gene is possibly TRBD1 (5 bases). The germline V gene encodes CDR1 SGHRS and CDR2 YFSETQ. Trimming left V 4 bases short and J 5 bases short, with 13 bases between. The CDR3 contains 14 residues. CDR3 nucleotides: TGCGCCAGCAGCCCCCAGGGTGTCCATCAGCCCCAGCATTTT. Its translation: CASSPQGVHQPQHF.

The chain is built from TRBV5-5 and TRBJ2-1; weak D call: TRBD1 (6 bases). The length of the CDR3 is 17 residues. Germline V CDR1 and CDR2: SGHKS, YYEKEE (reference sequence). The V end was cut by 4 bases, the J end by 0 bases, with 17 bases between. In DNA, the CDR3 is TGTGCCAGCAGCCCCAGTGGGGGCCTAAGCTCCTACAATGAGCAGTTCTTC. Translating it yields CASSPSGGLSSYNEQFF.

This clone showed up just a few times. The genes are TRBV9 and TRBJ1-2; D not resolved. This CDR3 has 15 amino acids. The germline CDR1 and CDR2 sequences are SGDLS and YYNGEE. Trimming shortened V by 3 bases and J by 0 bases, and 12 bases separated the two germline ends. The CDR3 sequence: CASSDSLSANYGYTF. The CDR3 DNA is TGTGCCAGCAGCGACTCACTGTCGGCTAACTATGGCTACACCTTC.

As to this clone: This sample includes further DNA sequences coding for the same CDR3. This rearrangement joins TRBV15 to TRBJ1-3, with D uncertain. Trimming removed 3 bases from V and 1 base from J, with 7 bases in between. The CDR3 is 14 residues long. The germline V gene has CDR1 LNHNV and CDR2 YYDKDF (reference sequence). CDR3 DNA sequence: TGTGCCACCAGCAGGGGGAGTTCTGGAAACACCATATATTTT. This codes for CATSRGSSGNTIYF.

The chain employs TRBV10-1 and TRBJ1-2; D gene uncertain. V shed 2 bases and J shed 0 bases, with 10 bases lying between them. The V gene's germline CDR1 is WNHNN and CDR2 SYGVQD (reference sequence). The CDR3 loop spans 15 amino acids. Written as DNA, the CDR3 is TGCGCCAGCAGTGAGCCGGTAACTTCTAACTATGGCTACACCTTC. Amino acids: CASSEPVTSNYGYTF.

The chain recombines TRBV5-1 with TRBJ1-1; possible D gene TRBD1, 6 bases. With 7 bases removed from V and 5 bases from J, the gap between germline ends came to 15 bases. CDR1 is SGHRS, CDR2 YFSETQ, per germline. This CDR3 spans 13 amino acids. The CDR3 DNA reads TGCGCCAGCGCGACAGGCATCGGTACTGAAGCTTTCTTT. It yields the protein CASATGIGTEAFF.

J is TRBJ2-5 and V is TRBV7-3; TRBD2 might be the D (6 bases). V lost 4 bases and J 2 bases, leaving 8 bases between the germline ends. Germline CDR1 is SGHTA and CDR2 is FQGTGA. This CDR3 is built from 13 residues. DNA for the CDR3: TGTGCCAGCAGCTCGGGACTTCAAGAGACCCAGTACTTC. It encodes CASSSGLQETQYF.

The gene calls are TRBV5-4 and TRBJ2-1; 11 nucleotides agree with TRBD2. Trimming at V came to 6 bases and at J to 8 bases, leaving 13 bases not matched to a gene. Germline loops: CDR1 SGHNT, CDR2 YYREEE (reference sequence). CDR3 length: 16 residues. The CDR3 loop reads CASNLRSGLAGDEQFF. CDR3 nucleotides: TGTGCCAGCAATTTGAGGTCCGGACTAGCGGGCGATGAGCAGTTCTTC.

As to this clone: This same CDR3 is encoded by further DNA sequences in the sample. This chain joins TRBV6-2 or TRBV6-3 and TRBJ1-5; TRBD1 matches at 9 bases. J lost 0 bases, V lost 1 base, and 1 base had no gene match. CDR3 length equals 16 residues. The germline V gene has CDR1 MNHEY and CDR2 SVGEGT. CDR3 sequence (DNA): TGTGCCAGCAGTTACTGGGGACAGGGTAGCAATCAGCCCCAGCATTTT. Translating it yields CASSYWGQGSNQPQHF.

This clone was seen once. The rearrangement uses TRBV27 and TRBJ1-1; 8 nucleotides agree with TRBD1. J was trimmed by 10 bases and V by 6 bases; bases with no gene match: 7. Germline lookup yields CDR1 MNHEY and CDR2 SMNVEV (reference sequence). The CDR3 consists of 12 residues. The chain's CDR3 is CASSPARGLAFF. As DNA, the CDR3 is TGTGCCAGCAGCCCCGCCAGGGGGCTAGCTTTCTTT.

Comments on this clone: A far larger clone lies a single base away; this is likely a read error. The chain carries TRBV7-8 and TRBJ1-1, with D uncertain. There are 12 residues in the CDR3. Trimming stripped 6 bases from V and 1 base from J, with 6 bases between. Germline loops: CDR1 SGHVS, CDR2 FQNEAQ. The CDR3 sequence: CASSTANTEAFF. CDR3 nucleotide sequence: TGTGCCAGCAGTACAGCGAACACTGAAGCTTTCTTT.

This chain uses TRBV11-2 with TRBJ2-7; 8 nucleotides line up with TRBD1. CDR3 length: 14 residues. The V segment lost 1 base and the J segment 4 bases; nucleotides outside the gene matches: 3. The germline gives CDR1 SGHAT, CDR2 FQNNGV. Written as DNA, the CDR3 is TGTGCCAGCAGCTTAGTCAGGGGGCAGTACGAGCAGTACTTC. Translating it yields CASSLVRGQYEQYF.

The V and J genes are TRBV29-1 and TRBJ2-3; perhaps TRBD1 as D (6 bases). V lost 7 bases and J lost 0, with 8 bases in between. The CDR3 runs to 12 residues. From germline, CDR1 is SQVTM and CDR2 ANQGSEA. In nucleotides, the CDR3 is TGCAGCGACGGACAGAGCACAGATACGCAGTATTTT. Encoded protein: CSDGQSTDTQYF.

This clone appeared a single time. The rearrangement links TRBV6-5 to TRBJ1-6, with 12 bases that match TRBD1. V shed 10 bases, J shed 13 bases, and the junction held 11 bases outside the gene matches. Germline V gives CDR1 MNHEY, CDR2 SVGAGI. This CDR3 is 14 amino acids long. The CDR3 sequence is CATLLGQGATPLHF. CDR3 DNA: TGTGCCACCCTCCTGGGACAGGGGGCCACCCCCCTCCACTTT.

The CDR3: CASSHRWTSGFSRNTDTQYF. CDR3 DNA: TGTGCCAGCAGCCACCGATGGACTAGCGGGTTTTCCAGGAACACAGATACGCAGTATTTT. The genes are TRBV3-1 (or the pseudogene TRBV3-2) and TRBJ2-3, with 11 nucleotides matching TRBD2. The CDR3 has 20 residues. The J segment lost 2 bases and the V segment lost 3 bases, leaving 16 bases of the junction unmatched. Germline CDR1 and CDR2: LGHDT and YNNKEL (reference sequence).

Here the CDR3 DNA reads TGTGCCAGCAGTTTTTCCCTCGTTCAGGCCCAGTACTTC. Translation: CASSFSLVQAQYF. The chain combines TRBV12-3 or TRBV12-4 with TRBJ2-5; D ambiguous. The V end lost 3 bases, the J end lost 9 bases, and 14 bases lay between the germline ends. This CDR3 region has 13 residues.

This chain joins TRBV5-6 and TRBJ1-2, with 8 bases fitting TRBD1. Per the germline V gene, CDR1 is SGHDT and CDR2 is YYEEEE. The V and J ends lost 4 bases and 9 bases, in that order; junction bases with no gene match: 5. This CDR3 spans 12 amino acids. CDR3 region: CASSLGQGSYTF. DNA of the CDR3: TGTGCCAGCAGCCTTGGACAGGGAAGCTACACCTTC.

The V gene is TRBV6-2 or TRBV6-3, the J gene TRBJ2-1, with 13 bases aligning to TRBD2. The CDR3 has 18 amino acids. Germline V gene lookup returns CDR1 MNHEY and CDR2 SVGEGT. V shed 2 bases and J 6 bases; nucleotides not matched to a gene: 10. CDR3 DNA sequence: TGTGCCAGCAGTTACATGACTAGCGGGGGGCAGTCGGGCAATGAGCAGTTCTTC. Translating gives CASSYMTSGGQSGNEQFF.

CDR3 in amino acids: CASSPAGQKNTEAFF. The CDR3 region has the DNA TGTGCCAGCAGTCCGGCGGGACAGAAGAACACTGAAGCTTTCTTT. V and J are TRBV27 and TRBJ1-1, with 7 positions matching TRBD1. J lost 1 base, V lost 5 bases, and 7 bases had no gene match. The CDR3 loop spans 15 amino acids. Germline CDR1 reads MNHEY; CDR2 reads SMNVEV (reference sequence).

The chain is built from TRBV7-9 and TRBJ1-2, with TRBD1 matching over 7 bases. Trimming took 5 bases from V and 1 from J; bases not matched to a gene: 4. The CDR3 loop spans 14 amino acids. CDR1 and CDR2 (germline): SEHNR, FQNEAQ (reference sequence). The CDR3 DNA reads as TGTGCCAGCAGCCGGGACAGTAATAACTATGGCTACACCTTC. Encoded protein: CASSRDSNNYGYTF.

The chain is built from TRBV30 and TRBJ2-1; D is possibly TRBD2 (6 bases). The CDR3 spans 10 residues. The V gene lost 3 bases and the J gene lost 9 bases, with 6 bases spanning the gap. CDR1 GTSNPN and CDR2 SVGIG come from the germline V gene (reference sequence). The CDR3 loop reads CAWRGGEQFF. DNA of the CDR3: TGTGCCTGGAGGGGAGGTGAGCAGTTCTTC.

This rearrangement joins TRBV19 to TRBJ2-5; D is undetermined. The CDR3 runs 12 residues. Trimming removed 4 bases at V and 1 base at J, with 4 bases between. CDR1 and CDR2 (germline): LNHDA, SQIVND (reference sequence). CDR3 sequence (DNA): TGTGCCAGTAGTAGCGTCCAAGAGACCCAGTACTTC. It yields the protein CASSSVQETQYF.

As concerns this clone: This sample includes further DNA sequences coding for the same CDR3. The chain is built from TRBV4-1 and TRBJ1-1; unclear D gene. The germline V gene has CDR1 MGHRA and CDR2 YSYEKL. V was cut by 0 bases and J by 2 bases, with 4 bases left in between. This CDR3 is built from 13 residues. CDR3 sequence: CASSQDRNTEAFF. In DNA, the CDR3 is TGCGCCAGCAGCCAAGATCGTAACACTGAAGCTTTCTTT.